Each of the 22 T cell receptor beta chains below was sequenced from the same sample in a study of T cell responses to AZD1222 COVID-19 vaccine. Profiling relied on immunoSEQ multiplex PCR, and the TCRdb table lists in-frame clones only, not all of them. Here the sample spans 150,000 or so clones, 85% to 90% being singletons. Specimen: peripheral blood, collected on day 0 of AZD1222 vaccination. The receptor set was obtained from an adult in good health.

This rearrangement joins TRBV3-1 (or the pseudogene TRBV3-2) to TRBJ1-2; no definite D call. Germline V gives CDR1 LGHDT, CDR2 YNNKEL (reference sequence). The ends were cut back, 6 bases at V and 5 bases at J, with 7 bases in the middle. The CDR3 is 11 amino acids. The CDR3 reads CASSSQYGYTF. CDR3 in DNA: TGTGCCAGCAGTTCACAATATGGCTACACCTTC.

V is TRBV11-3 and J is TRBJ2-1; D may be TRBD2 (6 bases). Trimming stripped 4 bases from V and 6 bases from J, with 13 bases between. The CDR3 is 14 residues long. Germline V gene data show CDR1 as SGHNT and CDR2 as YENEEA. This chain's CDR3 is CASSYSGARNEQFF. CDR3 coding DNA: TGTGCCAGCAGCTACTCGGGAGCCCGCAATGAGCAGTTCTTC.

This chain joins TRBV30 and TRBJ1-6; D is perhaps TRBD1 (5 bases). The CDR3 contains 15 residues. V was shortened by 0 bases and J by 13 bases, with 19 bases between the two germline ends. Germline CDR1 GTSNPN, CDR2 SVGIG (reference sequence). CDR3 loop: CAWSVTGLVIRPLHF. The CDR3 coding sequence is TGTGCCTGGAGTGTAACGGGACTCGTAATTCGGCCCCTCCACTTT.

CDR3 amino acids: CASSGTSGTLREQYF. The CDR3 region has the DNA TGTGCCAGCAGTGGCACTAGCGGGACCTTACGGGAGCAGTACTTC. This chain connects TRBV2 to TRBJ2-7; TRBD2 agrees at 10 bases. V was pared by 4 bases and J by 7 bases, with 10 bases of the junction left unmatched. The CDR3 is made up of 15 amino acids. CDR1 and CDR2 (germline): SNHLY, FYNNEI.

The V and J genes are TRBV4-1 and TRBJ2-5; 8 bases are a match to TRBD1. Germline assignment: CDR1 MGHRA and CDR2 YSYEKL. The V segment lost 2 bases and the J segment 1 base; nucleotides outside the gene matches: 3. There are 15 residues in the CDR3. The CDR3 DNA reads as TGCGCCAGCAGCCAAATCGGGACAGGCCAAGAGACCCAGTACTTC. Its translation: CASSQIGTGQETQYF.

V is TRBV7-6 and J is TRBJ1-3; no reliable D call. The CDR3 is 14 residues long. Deletions cut 2 bases from V and 4 bases from J, with 9 bases between. Germline-derived CDR1 and CDR2 are SGHVS and FNYEAQ. Here the CDR3 DNA reads TGTGCCAGCAGCTTATGGGCTGGGGGAAACACCATATATTTT. The encoded protein is CASSLWAGGNTIYF.

The chain uses TRBV30 and TRBJ2-7, with a tentative D call TRBD1 (6 bases). V lost 0 bases, J lost 0 bases, and 6 bases lay in between. The CDR3 contains 13 residues. Per the germline V gene, CDR1 is GTSNPN and CDR2 is SVGIG (reference sequence). The chain's CDR3 is CAWSVDSSYEQYF. The CDR3 DNA is TGTGCCTGGAGTGTGGACAGCTCCTACGAGCAGTACTTC.

The V gene is TRBV12-3 or TRBV12-4, the J gene TRBJ2-7; D gene uncertain. The CDR3 extends over 12 amino acids. V lost 2 bases and J 5 bases, leaving 7 bases between the germline ends. In nucleotides, the CDR3 is TGTGCCAGCAGTTTAAACCTCGACGAGCAGTACTTC. This codes for CASSLNLDEQYF.

This clone showed up just once. The V gene is TRBV4-3, the J gene TRBJ1-2; D might be TRBD1 (5 bases). The CDR3 runs 15 residues. Deletions cut 0 bases from V and 6 bases from J, with 14 bases between. Germline V gives CDR1 LGHNA, CDR2 YSLEER. CDR3: CASSQDWAGRDGYTF. The CDR3 nucleotides are TGCGCCAGCAGCCAAGACTGGGCAGGGCGGGATGGCTACACCTTC.

The chain combines TRBV6-5 with TRBJ1-2; 8 positions match TRBD1. The CDR3 totals 13 residues. V trimming: 6 bases; J trimming: 6 bases; junction bases outside the gene matches: 6. Looked up from germline, CDR1 is MNHEY and CDR2 is SVGAGI. CDR3 amino acids: CASRGQEVDGYTF. CDR3 sequence (DNA): TGTGCCAGCAGGGGACAGGAGGTCGATGGCTACACCTTC.

The rearrangement links TRBV30 to TRBJ1-2, with D perhaps matching TRBD1 (5 bases). Germline values: CDR1 GTSNPN, CDR2 SVGIG (reference sequence). There are 14 residues in the CDR3. V was pared by 0 bases and J by 6 bases, with 14 bases between. The CDR3 DNA reads TGTGCCTGGAGTGTAACCCCATGGGGGGATGGCTACACCTTC. As protein: CAWSVTPWGDGYTF. The whole variable domain, filled in from reference TRBV30 and TRBJ1-2, reads SQTIHQWPATLVQPVGSPLSLECTVEGTSNPNLYWYRQAAGRGLQLLFYSVGIGQISSEVPQNLSASRPQDRQFILSSKKLLLSDSGFYLCAWSVTPWGDGYTFGSGTRLTVV.

The chain has TRBV20-1 and TRBJ1-1, with D perhaps TRBD1 (5 bases). Germline V lookup: CDR1 DFQATT, CDR2 SNEGSKA (reference sequence). With 3 bases removed from V and 4 bases from J, the gap between germline ends came to 12 bases. This CDR3 region has 13 residues. The CDR3 DNA reads TGCAGTGCTAGTGGGGTCGGGGGCACTGAAGCTTTCTTT. Protein: CSASGVGGTEAFF.

The CDR3 spells CASNFGPTDTQYF. CDR3 sequence (DNA): TGTGCCAGTAATTTTGGCCCCACAGATACGCAGTATTTT. The V call is TRBV19, the J call TRBJ2-3; D ambiguous. The CDR3 extends over 13 amino acids. Trimming stripped 7 bases from V and 2 bases from J, with 10 bases between. Germline CDR1 is LNHDA and CDR2 is SQIVND (reference sequence).

The rearrangement uses TRBV29-1 and TRBJ1-2; the D gene is possibly TRBD1 (5 bases). Looked up from germline, CDR1 is SQVTM and CDR2 is ANQGSEA. The length of the CDR3 is 14 residues. V lost 4 bases to trimming and J lost 2 bases, with 14 bases between them. In DNA form, the CDR3 reads TGCAGCGTTGGGAGGAGGGGCGACAACTATGGCTACACCTTC. Translating it yields CSVGRRGDNYGYTF.

The V call is TRBV9, the J call TRBJ2-7, with TRBD1 matching over 9 bases. CDR1 is SGDLS, CDR2 YYNGEE, per germline. This CDR3 spans 17 amino acids. Germline trimming cut 0 bases from V and 3 bases from J; bases unmatched to any gene: 10. The CDR3 nucleotides read TGTGCCAGCAGCGTAGCCCCTGGACAGGGGCAATTCTACGAGCAGTACTTC. Translating gives CASSVAPGQGQFYEQYF.

The CDR3 loop reads CASKEPDRNTEAFF. CDR3 coding DNA: TGTGCCAGCAAAGAACCGGACAGGAACACTGAAGCTTTCTTT. The chain employs TRBV6-5 and TRBJ1-1; D is possibly TRBD1 (6 bases). The V and J ends lost 7 bases and 1 base respectively, with 13 bases between them. CDR3 length equals 14 residues. In germline, CDR1 is MNHEY, CDR2 SVGAGI.

V and J are TRBV4-3 and TRBJ2-1, with 8 bases matching TRBD1. Germline V lookup: CDR1 LGHNA, CDR2 YSLEER. The CDR3 is 15 residues long. The ends lost 3 bases at V and 6 bases at J; junction bases unmatched: 7. CDR3 nucleotides: TGCGCCAGCAGCCATGAGGACAGGGTATCCAATGAGCAGTTCTTC. Translating it yields CASSHEDRVSNEQFF.

This clone was detected only a few times. This chain connects TRBV7-2 to TRBJ2-5; D possibly matches TRBD1 or TRBD2 (5 bases each). The V end lost 2 bases, the J end lost 2 bases, and 9 bases lay between the germline ends. Germline CDR1 reads SGHTA; CDR2 reads FQGNSA. The CDR3 has 14 amino acids. The chain's CDR3 is CASSLTRGQETQYF. CDR3 coding DNA: TGTGCCAGCAGCTTAACGAGGGGACAAGAGACCCAGTACTTC.

The gene calls are TRBV27 and TRBJ1-1; D perhaps matches TRBD1 (5 bases). The CDR3 is 12 amino acids. From germline, CDR1 is MNHEY and CDR2 SMNVEV (reference sequence). Trimming took off 6 bases at V and 7 bases at J, with 12 bases between the two ends. The CDR3 bases are TGTGCCAGCAGAAGGGGAATCGGTGAAGCTTTCTTT. Encoded protein: CASRRGIGEAFF.

The chain uses TRBV28 and TRBJ1-4; the D is unclear. The V gene lost 8 bases and the J gene lost 7 bases, with 26 bases spanning the gap. The CDR3 spans 17 residues. Per the germline V gene, CDR1 is MDHEN and CDR2 is SYDVKM. CDR3 sequence reads: CASRSGNLRVSGEKLFF. The CDR3, as DNA: TGTGCCAGCCGATCTGGTAATCTCCGGGTGTCTGGTGAAAAACTGTTTTTT.

A single count supports this clone. The chain combines TRBV9 with TRBJ2-2; the D gene is possibly TRBD1 (6 bases). CDR3 length: 16 amino acids. V lost 0 bases, J lost 2 bases, and 11 bases lay in between. Germline values: CDR1 SGDLS, CDR2 YYNGEE. The CDR3 sequence: CASSVVGQINTGELFF. The CDR3 nucleotides read TGTGCCAGCAGCGTAGTGGGACAAATAAACACCGGGGAGCTGTTTTTT.

CDR3 residues: CSSAGGGTEAFF. Written as DNA, the CDR3 is TGTTCAAGCGCAGGGGGCGGAACTGAAGCTTTCTTT. The chain uses TRBV7-9 and TRBJ1-1; 8 bases are shared with TRBD1. The length of the CDR3 is 12 residues. Germline V lookup: CDR1 SEHNR, CDR2 FQNEAQ (reference sequence).